The 9 T cell receptor beta chains presented below share a single source sample, sequenced in a study of T-cell reconstitution after alpha-beta-depleted transplantation in children. Unique molecular identifiers were built into the TCRbeta library. Each CDR3 protein gets one entry after TCRdb re-called the PCR reads with MiXCR. The repertoire holds 420,000 or so distinct CDR3 sequences, with about a tenth as singletons. Sample: PBMCs from the stem cell graft donor, taken from the stem cell graft. Receptors were obtained from a human donor who donated a stem cell graft to a child with acute myeloid leukemia.

This clonotype showed up just a few times. The genes are TRBV10-3 and TRBJ2-3; a weak D match, TRBD1 (6 bases). Trimming cost V 3 bases and J 4 bases, with 11 bases left between them. The CDR3 loop spans 14 amino acids. CDR1 ENHRY and CDR2 SYGVKD come from the germline V gene. Here the CDR3 reads CAISDSQGPDTQYF. The CDR3 region has the DNA TGTGCCATCAGTGATTCCCAGGGGCCAGATACGCAGTATTTT.

In its sample, this clonotype was seen many times. The chain recombines TRBV5-1 with TRBJ1-1, with 12 bases identical to TRBD1. CDR1 SGHRS and CDR2 YFSETQ come from the germline V gene. CDR3 length equals 16 residues. J was trimmed by 7 bases and V by 1 base; bases with no gene match: 8. DNA for the CDR3: TGCGCCAGCAGCTTGAACACCGGGACAGGGGGCGGTGAAGCTTTCTTT. It encodes CASSLNTGTGGGEAFF.

In this sample, this clonotype turned up a few times. The CDR3 spells CASSTWDPRNTEAFF. CDR3 DNA: TGTGCCAGCAGCACCTGGGACCCGAGAAACACTGAAGCTTTCTTT. The chain employs TRBV5-5 and TRBJ1-1; a weak D match, TRBD1 (5 bases). Trimming pared 4 bases from V and 2 bases from J, leaving 15 bases between. CDR1 is SGHKS, CDR2 YYEKEE, per germline (reference sequence). This CDR3 has 15 residues.

This clonotype was counted only a few times. The rearrangement uses TRBV5-1 and TRBJ2-3; a weak D match, TRBD1 (5 bases). Germline-derived CDR1 and CDR2 are SGHRS and YFSETQ. V was pared by 6 bases and J by 2 bases, with 16 bases between. The CDR3 spans 15 residues. CDR3: CASKGSRGITDTQYF. The CDR3 DNA reads TGCGCCAGCAAAGGGTCAAGGGGCATCACAGATACGCAGTATTTT.

The chain is built from TRBV29-1 and TRBJ1-2; D is perhaps TRBD1 (6 bases). Trimming took off 5 bases at V and 8 bases at J, with 15 bases between the two ends. Germline CDR1 reads SQVTM; CDR2 reads ANQGSEA. CDR3 length: 12 amino acids. CDR3 amino acids: CSVNRGAYGYTF. In nucleotides, the CDR3 is TGCAGCGTTAATAGGGGGGCTTACGGCTACACCTTC.

This clonotype was seen repeatedly, ten times or more. V and J are TRBV20-1 and TRBJ2-1; tentative D call: TRBD2 (6 bases). CDR3 size: 13 residues. CDR1 is DFQATT and CDR2 is SNEGSKA in the germline V gene (reference sequence). V dropped 3 bases and J dropped 12 bases, with 18 bases sitting between them. The CDR3 DNA reads as TGCAGTGCTAGTGGGGCTAGCGATGACGTGCAGTTCTTC. It codes for CSASGASDDVQFF.

The V gene is TRBV6-1, the J gene TRBJ2-3; a possible D gene is TRBD2 (6 bases). V lost 4 bases to trimming and J lost 2 bases, with 13 bases between them. The CDR3 consists of 15 residues. The germline gives CDR1 MNHNS, CDR2 SASEGT. The CDR3: CASSVAGLHTDTQYF. The CDR3 DNA reads TGTGCCAGCAGTGTGGCGGGGCTGCACACAGATACGCAGTATTTT.

This clonotype has a count of ten or more. The CDR3 DNA follows: TGCAGTGCTAGGAGAGAATCCTACAATGAGCAGTTCTTC. Translating it yields CSARRESYNEQFF. This sequence joins TRBV20-1 and TRBJ2-1; D unclear. Germline V CDR1 and CDR2: DFQATT, SNEGSKA (reference sequence). V was cut by 3 bases and J by 1 base, with 7 bases left in between. This CDR3 contains 13 residues.

This clonotype was recorded a few times. This chain links TRBV25-1 with TRBJ2-5, with TRBD1 matching over 7 bases. Germline V gene lookup returns CDR1 MGHDK and CDR2 SYGVNS. Trimming took 1 base from V and 2 from J; bases not matched to a gene: 4. CDR3 length: 15 amino acids. The CDR3 loop reads CASSESPGQQETQYF. The DNA of the CDR3 is TGTGCCAGCAGTGAATCTCCGGGACAGCAAGAGACCCAGTACTTC.